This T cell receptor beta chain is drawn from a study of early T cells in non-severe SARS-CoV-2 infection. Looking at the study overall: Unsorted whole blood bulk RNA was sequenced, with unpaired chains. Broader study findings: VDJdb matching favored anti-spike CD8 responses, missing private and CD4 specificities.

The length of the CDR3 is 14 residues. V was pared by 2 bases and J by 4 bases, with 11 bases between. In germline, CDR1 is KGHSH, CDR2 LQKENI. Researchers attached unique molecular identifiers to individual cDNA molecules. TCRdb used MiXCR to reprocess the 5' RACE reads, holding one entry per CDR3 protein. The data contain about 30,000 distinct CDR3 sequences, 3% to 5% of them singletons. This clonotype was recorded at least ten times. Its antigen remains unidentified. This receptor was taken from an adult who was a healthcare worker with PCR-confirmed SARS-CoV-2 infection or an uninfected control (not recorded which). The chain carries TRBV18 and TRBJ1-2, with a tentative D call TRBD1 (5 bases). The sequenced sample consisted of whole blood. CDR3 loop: CASSPVDSSYGYTF. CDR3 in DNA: TGTGCCAGCTCACCAGTTGACAGCAGCTATGGCTACACCTTC.